The source of this TCR beta chain is a study of blood T cell repertoires in COVID-19. Study in general: From T cells, B-cell-depleted T cells, or PBMCs came the material, which was cDNA or gDNA.

Participants were aged about 18 to 90 years, lived in 20 to 30 US areas, and enrolled virtually. Clinical histories supplied by participants themselves formed the basis of cohort assignment. The germline V gene has CDR1 KGHDR and CDR2 SFDVKD. The CDR3 loop spans 15 amino acids. V was pared by 3 bases and J by 10 bases, with 8 bases of the junction left unmatched. Per the authors' pipeline: Counts of nucleated cells, estimated from reference gene primer amplification, were obtained. The table came from immunoSEQ multiplex PCR; TCRdb's copy has only in-frame clones and leaves some out. V and J calls and clone size are those listed in that table; D and trimming were worked out from the DNA. Of 310,000 or so clones in the sample, 80% to 90% were seen once.

Sequencing was performed on PBMCs or T cells enriched from blood (not recorded which). The chain combines TRBV24-1 with TRBJ2-1; 10 bases are a match to TRBD1. This clonotype was sampled from a woman between 18 and 29 years old who had recovered from COVID-19. This CDR3 reads CATSDPGTGAKEQFF. DNA for the CDR3: TGTGCCACCAGTGATCCCGGGACAGGGGCGAAAGAGCAGTTCTTC.